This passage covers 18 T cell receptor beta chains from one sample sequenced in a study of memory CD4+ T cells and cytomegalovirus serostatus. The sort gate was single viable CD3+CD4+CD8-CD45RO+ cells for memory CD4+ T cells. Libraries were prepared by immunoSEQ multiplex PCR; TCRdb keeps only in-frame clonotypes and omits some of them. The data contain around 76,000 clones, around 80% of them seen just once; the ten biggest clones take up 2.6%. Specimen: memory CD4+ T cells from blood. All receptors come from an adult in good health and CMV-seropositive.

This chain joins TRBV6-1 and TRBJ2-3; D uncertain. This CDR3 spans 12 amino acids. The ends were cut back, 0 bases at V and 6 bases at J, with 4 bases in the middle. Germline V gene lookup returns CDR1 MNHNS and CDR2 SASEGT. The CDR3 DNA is TGTGCCAGCAGTGAAGCGCTGGATACGCAGTATTTT. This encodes CASSEALDTQYF.

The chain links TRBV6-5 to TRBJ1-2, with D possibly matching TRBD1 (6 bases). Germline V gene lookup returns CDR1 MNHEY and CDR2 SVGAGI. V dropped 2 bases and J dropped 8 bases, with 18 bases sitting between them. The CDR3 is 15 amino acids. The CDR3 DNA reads TGTGCCAGCAGTTACCAGCTGCAGGGGCTCCTCGGCTACACCTTC. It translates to CASSYQLQGLLGYTF.

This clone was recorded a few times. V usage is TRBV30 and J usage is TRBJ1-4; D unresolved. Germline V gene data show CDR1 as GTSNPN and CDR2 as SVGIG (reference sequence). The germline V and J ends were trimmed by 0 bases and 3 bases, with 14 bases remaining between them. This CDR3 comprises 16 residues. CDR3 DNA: TGTGCCTGGAGTGTAGGCCCTTGGGGAGCTAATGAAAAACTGTTTTTT. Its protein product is CAWSVGPWGANEKLFF.

The CDR3 protein is CATASGKGNEQFF. CDR3 nucleotide sequence: TGTGCCACAGCTAGCGGGAAGGGCAATGAGCAGTTCTTC. The chain employs TRBV27 and TRBJ2-1; the match to TRBD2 covers 9 bases. Germline loops: CDR1 MNHEY, CDR2 SMNVEV (reference sequence). V was clipped by 10 bases and J by 6 bases; unmatched bases: 7. The CDR3 length is 13 residues.

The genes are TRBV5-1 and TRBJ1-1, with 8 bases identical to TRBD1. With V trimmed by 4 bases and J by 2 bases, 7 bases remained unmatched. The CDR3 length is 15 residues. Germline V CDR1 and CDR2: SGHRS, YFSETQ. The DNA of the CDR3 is TGCGCCAGCAGCAGATATTCAGGGGGCAACACTGAAGCTTTCTTT. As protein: CASSRYSGGNTEAFF. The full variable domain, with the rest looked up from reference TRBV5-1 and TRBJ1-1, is KAGVTQTPRYLIKTRGQQVTLSCSPISGHRSVSWYQQTPGQGLQFLFEYFSETQRNKGNFPGRFSGRQFSNSRSEMNVSTLELGDSALYLCASSRYSGGNTEAFFGQGTRLTVV.

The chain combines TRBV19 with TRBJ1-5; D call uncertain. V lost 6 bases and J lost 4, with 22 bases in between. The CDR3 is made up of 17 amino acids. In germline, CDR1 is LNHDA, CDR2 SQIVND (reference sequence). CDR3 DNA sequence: TGTGCCAGTAGCTCAATTTCTGCGGGCCGGGGAAATCAGCCCCAGCATTTT. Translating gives CASSSISAGRGNQPQHF.

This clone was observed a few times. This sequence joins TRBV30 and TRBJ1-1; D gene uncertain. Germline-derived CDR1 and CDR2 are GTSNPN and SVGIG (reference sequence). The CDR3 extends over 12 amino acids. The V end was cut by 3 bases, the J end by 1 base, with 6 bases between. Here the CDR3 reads CAWSTANTEAFF. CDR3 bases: TGTGCCTGGAGCACAGCGAACACTGAAGCTTTCTTT. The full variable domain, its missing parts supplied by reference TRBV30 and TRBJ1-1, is SQTIHQWPATLVQPVGSPLSLECTVEGTSNPNLYWYRQAAGRGLQLLFYSVGIGQISSEVPQNLSASRPQDRQFILSSKKLLLSDSGFYLCAWSTANTEAFFGQGTRLTVV.

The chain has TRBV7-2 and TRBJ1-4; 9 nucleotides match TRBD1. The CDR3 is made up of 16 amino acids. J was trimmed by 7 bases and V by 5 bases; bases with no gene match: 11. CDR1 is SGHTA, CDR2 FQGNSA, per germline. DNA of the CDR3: TGTGCCAGCAGCATTAGACCGGGACAGGGTGTTGAAAAACTGTTTTTT. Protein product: CASSIRPGQGVEKLFF.

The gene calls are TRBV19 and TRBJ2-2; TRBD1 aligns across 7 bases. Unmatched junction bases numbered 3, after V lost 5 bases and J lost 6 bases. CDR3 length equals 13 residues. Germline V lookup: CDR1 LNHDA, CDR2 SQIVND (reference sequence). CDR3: CASSSTGAGELFF. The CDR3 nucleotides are TGTGCCAGTAGTTCAACAGGGGCCGGGGAGCTGTTTTTT.

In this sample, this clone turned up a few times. The CDR3 here is CASSWGQASTEAFF. In DNA form, the CDR3 reads TGCGCCAGCAGCTGGGGACAGGCGAGCACTGAAGCTTTCTTT. This chain links TRBV5-1 with TRBJ1-1, with 8 nucleotides matching TRBD1. Germline V lookup: CDR1 SGHRS, CDR2 YFSETQ. Losses at the gene ends were 3 bases for V and 4 bases for J; bases not matched to a gene: 5. CDR3 length: 14 residues. Together with reference TRBV5-1 and TRBJ1-1, the CDR3 gives the full variable domain: KAGVTQTPRYLIKTRGQQVTLSCSPISGHRSVSWYQQTPGQGLQFLFEYFSETQRNKGNFPGRFSGRQFSNSRSEMNVSTLELGDSALYLCASSWGQASTEAFFGQGTRLTVV.

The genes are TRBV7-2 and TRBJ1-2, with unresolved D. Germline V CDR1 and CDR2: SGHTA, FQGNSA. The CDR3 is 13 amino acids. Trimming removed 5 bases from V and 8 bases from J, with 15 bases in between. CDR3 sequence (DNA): TGTGCCAGCAGCCCGTCAGCGCAAGTGGGCTACACCTTC. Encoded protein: CASSPSAQVGYTF.

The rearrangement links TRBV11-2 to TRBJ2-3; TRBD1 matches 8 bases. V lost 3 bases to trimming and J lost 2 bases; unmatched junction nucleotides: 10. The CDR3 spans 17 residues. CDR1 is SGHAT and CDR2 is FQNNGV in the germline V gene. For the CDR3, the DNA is TGTGCCAGCAGCTTGATGTCTTGGACAGGGTTCACAGATACGCAGTATTTT. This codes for CASSLMSWTGFTDTQYF.

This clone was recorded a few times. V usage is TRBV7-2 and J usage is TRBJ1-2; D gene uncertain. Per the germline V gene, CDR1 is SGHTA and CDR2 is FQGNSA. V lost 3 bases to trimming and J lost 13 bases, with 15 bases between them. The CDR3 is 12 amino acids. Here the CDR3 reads CASSLDRGRRTF. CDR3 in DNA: TGTGCCAGCAGCTTGGATCGCGGGAGACGCACCTTC.

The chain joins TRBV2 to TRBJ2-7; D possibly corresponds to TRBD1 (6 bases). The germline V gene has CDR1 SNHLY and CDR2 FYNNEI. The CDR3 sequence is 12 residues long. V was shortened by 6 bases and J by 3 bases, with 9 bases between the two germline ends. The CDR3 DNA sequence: TGTGCCAGCAGGAGACAGGACTACGAGCAGTACTTC. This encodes CASRRQDYEQYF.

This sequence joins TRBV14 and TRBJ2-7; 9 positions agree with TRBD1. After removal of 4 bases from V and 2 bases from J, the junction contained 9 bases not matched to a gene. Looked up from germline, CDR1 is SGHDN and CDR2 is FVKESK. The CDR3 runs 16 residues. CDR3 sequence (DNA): TGTGCCAGCAGCCTGACTTGGGACAGGGCCCCCTACGAGCAGTACTTC. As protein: CASSLTWDRAPYEQYF.

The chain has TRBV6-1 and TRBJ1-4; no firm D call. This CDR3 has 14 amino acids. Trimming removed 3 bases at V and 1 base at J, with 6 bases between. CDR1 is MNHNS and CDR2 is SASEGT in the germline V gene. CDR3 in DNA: TGTGCCAGCAGTGATAGAATAACTAATGAAAAACTGTTTTTT. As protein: CASSDRITNEKLFF.

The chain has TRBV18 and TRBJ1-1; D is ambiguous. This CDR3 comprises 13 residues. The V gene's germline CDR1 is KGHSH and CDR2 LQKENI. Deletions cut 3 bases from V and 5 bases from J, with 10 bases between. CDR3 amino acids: CASSPRLGTEAFF. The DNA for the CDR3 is TGTGCCAGCTCACCCCGATTAGGAACTGAAGCTTTCTTT. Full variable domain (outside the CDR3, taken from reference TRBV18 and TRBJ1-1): NAGVMQNPRHLVRRRGQEARLRCSPMKGHSHVYWYRQLPEEGLKFMVYLQKENIIDESGMPKERFSAEFPKEGPSILRIQQVVRGDSAAYFCASSPRLGTEAFFGQGTRLTVV.

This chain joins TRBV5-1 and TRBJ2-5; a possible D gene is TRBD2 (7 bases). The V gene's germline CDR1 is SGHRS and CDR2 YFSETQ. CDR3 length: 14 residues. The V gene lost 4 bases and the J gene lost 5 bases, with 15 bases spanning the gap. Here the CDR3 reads CASSPEGGGETQYF. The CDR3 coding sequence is TGCGCCAGCAGCCCAGAAGGGGGAGGGGAGACCCAGTACTTC.